One and the same sample provided the 18 T cell receptor beta chains below, sequenced in a study of shared clonotypes between healthy human individuals. Some clones are missing from TCRdb's copy, which holds only in-frame ones; the method was immunoSEQ multiplex PCR. In the table there are 600,000 to 800,000 clones, 55% to 80% of which are singletons. Sequences were obtained from memory CD4+ T cells sorted from blood. Noted subset: CD45RA-negative fraction. The origin of the receptors is a woman between 25 and 40 years old in good health.

The sample holds a few counts of this clone. V is TRBV29-1 and J is TRBJ1-5; tentative D call: TRBD1 (5 bases). Germline CDR1 is SQVTM and CDR2 is ANQGSEA. The CDR3 length is 12 residues. The ends were cut back, 6 bases at V and 6 bases at J, with 12 bases in the middle. The CDR3 region is CSVGDSGQPQHF. CDR3 DNA sequence: TGCAGCGTCGGGGACTCCGGTCAGCCCCAGCATTTT. The entire variable domain, with the rest obtained from reference TRBV29-1 and TRBJ1-5, is as follows: SAVISQKPSRDICQRGTSLTIQCQVDSQVTMMFWYRQQPGQSLTLIATANQGSEATYESGFVIDKFPISRPNLTFSTLTVSNMSPEDSSIYLCSVGDSGQPQHFGDGTRLSIL.

V usage is TRBV28 and J usage is TRBJ1-1, with 7 bases that match TRBD1. Germline CDR1 is MDHEN and CDR2 is SYDVKM. This CDR3 comprises 16 residues. Losses at the gene ends were 6 bases for V and 1 base for J; bases not matched to a gene: 11. CDR3 residues: CASSHNRGVQNTEAFF. The DNA for the CDR3 is TGTGCCAGCAGCCACAACAGGGGTGTCCAGAACACTGAAGCTTTCTTT. Drawing the rest from reference TRBV28 and TRBJ1-1, the complete variable domain is DVKVTQSSRYLVKRTGEKVFLECVQDMDHENMFWYRQDPGLGLRLIYFSYDVKMKEKGDIPEGYSVSREKKERFSLILESASTNQTSMYLCASSHNRGVQNTEAFFGQGTRLTVV.

This clone was counted between two and nine times. CDR3 DNA sequence: TGTGCCAGCAGTTCCCTTCGCGGGAGGGCCTTCGCAGATACGCAGTATTTT. This translates into CASSSLRGRAFADTQYF. The chain joins TRBV28 to TRBJ2-3; TRBD2 matches at 9 bases. J gave up 4 bases and V 4 bases, and 12 bases lay outside the gene matches. This CDR3 region has 17 residues. Germline assignment: CDR1 MDHEN and CDR2 SYDVKM. The full variable domain, in which reference TRBV28 and TRBJ2-3 provide the parts outside the CDR3, is DVKVTQSSRYLVKRTGEKVFLECVQDMDHENMFWYRQDPGLGLRLIYFSYDVKMKEKGDIPEGYSVSREKKERFSLILESASTNQTSMYLCASSSLRGRAFADTQYFGPGTRLTVL.

The rearrangement links TRBV7-9 to TRBJ2-5; unclear D gene. In germline, CDR1 is SEHNR, CDR2 FQNEAQ (reference sequence). The CDR3 length is 13 residues. V dropped 2 bases and J dropped 4 bases, with 8 bases sitting between them. For the CDR3, the DNA is TGTGCCAGCAGCTTAAGGCCAGGAGAGACCCAGTACTTC. This gives the protein CASSLRPGETQYF.

CDR3 protein: CANYRVAYGYTF. As DNA, the CDR3 is TGTGCCAATTACAGGGTCGCCTATGGCTACACCTTC. The gene calls are TRBV28 and TRBJ1-2, with a tentative D call TRBD1 (6 bases). V was cut by 10 bases and J by 4 bases, with 13 bases left in between. Germline-derived CDR1 and CDR2 are MDHEN and SYDVKM. CDR3 size: 12 residues.

Turning to this clone: Just one base apart from a much larger clone, this may be a read error. This sequence joins TRBV4-1 and TRBJ1-5, with no clear D. The CDR3 contains 16 residues. Germline loops: CDR1 MGHRA, CDR2 YSYEKL. V was cut by 0 bases and J by 5 bases, with 14 bases left in between. The CDR3 nucleotides are TGCGCCAGCAGCCAAGACTCGGCAGTGGGCCATCAGCCCCAGCATTTT. Its translation is CASSQDSAVGHQPQHF.

This chain joins TRBV12-1 and TRBJ1-5. TRBV12-1 is noted as a pseudogene. This CDR3 is 11 amino acids long. The CDR3 DNA reads as TGTGCCAGCCTAACTCCTCAGCCCCAGCATTTT. It is translated as CASLTPQPQHF.

In DNA form, the CDR3 reads TGTGCCAGCAGCCAAGATTGGGGCCAAGACAGAAAGATCTCCTACGAGCAGTACTTC. Its translation is CASSQDWGQDRKISYEQYF. This chain links TRBV14 with TRBJ2-7; D is perhaps TRBD1 (5 bases). Trimming removed 0 bases at V and 0 bases at J, with 21 bases between. This CDR3 has 19 amino acids. CDR1 is SGHDN, CDR2 FVKESK, per germline.

This clone was recorded a few times. In DNA, the CDR3 is TGTGCCAGCAAGAGCGGGAGCTCCTACAATGAGCAGTTCTTC. It encodes CASKSGSSYNEQFF. This sequence joins TRBV28 and TRBJ2-1; the match to TRBD2 covers 8 bases. Germline-derived CDR1 and CDR2 are MDHEN and SYDVKM. The CDR3 has 14 residues. V lost 7 bases to trimming and J lost 0 bases; unmatched junction nucleotides: 2.

This sequence joins TRBV10-2 and TRBJ1-2, with 7 positions matching TRBD1. Germline assignment: CDR1 WSHSY and CDR2 SAAADI. V trimming: 6 bases; J trimming: 4 bases; junction bases outside the gene matches: 5. This CDR3 has 13 amino acids. The DNA of the CDR3 is TGCGCCAGCAGGTCCGGGACAGCCTATGGCTACACCTTC. This encodes CASRSGTAYGYTF.

V and J are TRBV27 and TRBJ1-4; D is unclear. Trimming removed 0 bases from V and 3 bases from J, with 20 bases in between. Germline-derived CDR1 and CDR2 are MNHEY and SMNVEV (reference sequence). This CDR3 contains 19 residues. The CDR3, as DNA: TGTGCCAGCAGTTTATCGATTAATCCCCCAGACACATCTAATGAAAAACTGTTTTTT. Translated: CASSLSINPPDTSNEKLFF.

Only a few counts were recorded for this clone. The V gene is TRBV7-3, the J gene TRBJ1-2, with a weak D call TRBD1 (5 bases). This CDR3 comprises 14 residues. Germline values: CDR1 SGHTA, CDR2 FQGTGA. Trimming cost V 5 bases and J 8 bases, with 18 bases left between them. The CDR3 is CASSPQTGDGGYTF. CDR3 nucleotide sequence: TGTGCCAGCAGCCCCCAGACCGGGGACGGGGGCTACACCTTC.

This clone appeared many times. The sample carries other DNA sequences with the same CDR3. This chain uses TRBV7-3 with TRBJ2-1, with D possibly being TRBD1 or TRBD2 (7 bases each). The CDR3 runs 13 residues. Germline CDR1 and CDR2: SGHTA and FQGTGA. V lost 5 bases and J 7 bases, leaving 12 bases between the germline ends. CDR3 in amino acids: CASSRQGGNEQFF. CDR3 coding DNA: TGTGCCAGCAGCCGCCAGGGGGGGAATGAGCAGTTCTTC.

The chain has TRBV5-1 and TRBJ1-3; D possibly corresponds to TRBD1 (5 bases). Germline-derived CDR1 and CDR2 are SGHRS and YFSETQ. The CDR3 totals 14 residues. Deletions cut 4 bases from V and 7 bases from J, with 15 bases between. The CDR3 DNA sequence: TGCGCCAGCAGCCCTGGGACTTACGGGAACACCATATATTTT. Its protein is CASSPGTYGNTIYF.

The J gene is TRBJ2-7, the V gene TRBV28; 7 bases line up with TRBD1. V dropped 5 bases and J dropped 3; count of bases not matched to a gene: 7. Germline lookup yields CDR1 MDHEN and CDR2 SYDVKM. The CDR3 is made up of 14 amino acids. The CDR3 reads CASSRTGVLYEQYF. The CDR3 DNA is TGTGCCAGCAGTCGAACAGGGGTCCTCTACGAGCAGTACTTC.

This clone was seen a few times. The chain couples TRBV28 to TRBJ1-1; tentative D call: TRBD1 (5 bases). Trimming removed 1 base at V and 5 bases at J, with 14 bases between. The CDR3 is 15 amino acids. Germline V lookup: CDR1 MDHEN, CDR2 SYDVKM. The CDR3 DNA reads TGTGCCAGCAGTTTATTGGGACCCTCCCGGACTGAAGCTTTCTTT. Amino acid sequence: CASSLLGPSRTEAFF.

The CDR3 loop reads CASSGKRYTGELFF. CDR3 sequence (DNA): TGTGCCAGCAGTGGGAAACGTTACACCGGGGAGCTGTTTTTT. The chain has TRBV6-1 and TRBJ2-2; unclear D gene. Trimming cost V 4 bases and J 3 bases, with 9 bases left between them. Germline V CDR1 and CDR2: MNHNS, SASEGT. CDR3 length: 14 residues.

In its sample, this clone was seen a few times. Other DNA sequences in this sample translate to the same CDR3. The gene calls are TRBV28 and TRBJ2-7; D uncertain. CDR3 length: 11 amino acids. Looked up from germline, CDR1 is MDHEN and CDR2 is SYDVKM. The V gene lost 2 bases and the J gene lost 3 bases, with 2 bases spanning the gap. CDR3 nucleotide sequence: TGTGCCAGCAGTTTAAACTACGAGCAGTACTTC. Protein sequence: CASSLNYEQYF.